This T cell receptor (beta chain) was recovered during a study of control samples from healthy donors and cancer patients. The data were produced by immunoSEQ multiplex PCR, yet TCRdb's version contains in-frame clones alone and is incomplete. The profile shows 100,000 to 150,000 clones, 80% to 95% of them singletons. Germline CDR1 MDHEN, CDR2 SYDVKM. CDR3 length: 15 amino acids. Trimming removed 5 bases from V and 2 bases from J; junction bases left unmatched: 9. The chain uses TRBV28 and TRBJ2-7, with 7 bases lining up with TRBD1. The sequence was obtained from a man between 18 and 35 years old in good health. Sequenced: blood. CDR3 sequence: CASSPFRDSTYEQYF. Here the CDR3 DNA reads TGTGCCAGCAGTCCCTTCCGGGACAGTACCTACGAGCAGTACTTC.